Below are 30 T cell receptor beta chains sequenced from a single sample in a study of T cell responses to AZD1222 COVID-19 vaccine (dated by TCRdb to the early 2020s). Interpreted using the paper, the time point label stands for: baseline before first vaccination. Per the publication, the treatment or condition label means: meningococcal conjugate vaccine given as trial control. Libraries came from the immunoSEQ multiplex PCR assay. Entries here come from immuneACCESS through TCRdb and include only in-frame sequences with V and J called. Some clones fail to appear in such tables; in the studies checked, an unresolved V gene covers under half of the shortfall, and the cause of the remainder is unknown. The sample table holds about 100,000 clones, of which around 87% were seen once. 4.2% of the sample comes from the top ten. Material: peripheral blood, obtained on day 0 of MenACWY control vaccination. Receptors were obtained from an adult in good health.

The rearrangement uses TRBV11-2 and TRBJ1-1; TRBD1 is a possible D gene (5 bases). Germline V gene lookup returns CDR1 SGHAT and CDR2 FQNNGV. V lost 5 bases, J lost 3 bases, and 16 bases lay in between. The CDR3 runs to 15 residues. CDR3 sequence (DNA): TGTGCCAGCAGCCTTGGGGGGAGTTGGGACACTGAAGCTTTCTTT. This sequence encodes CASSLGGSWDTEAFF.

The chain combines TRBV7-2 with TRBJ2-3, with D perhaps TRBD2 (6 bases). The CDR3 is 14 amino acids. With 5 bases removed from V and 6 bases from J, the gap between germline ends came to 15 bases. Germline CDR1 is SGHTA and CDR2 is FQGNSA. CDR3 DNA sequence: TGTGCCAGCAGCCTCGGGACTTCCTCGGATACGCAGTATTTT. It translates to CASSLGTSSDTQYF.

This clone has only a few counts. V usage is TRBV5-1 and J usage is TRBJ1-4; 7 positions match TRBD1. The ends lost 6 bases at V and 4 bases at J; junction bases unmatched: 9. The CDR3 contains 15 residues. Germline V gene lookup returns CDR1 SGHRS and CDR2 YFSETQ. CDR3 coding DNA: TGCGCCAGCACCGACCCCCAGGGGGGTAATGAAAAACTGTTTTTT. This encodes CASTDPQGGNEKLFF.

The rearrangement joins TRBV6-5 to TRBJ1-2; 7 nucleotides agree with TRBD1. Germline V gene data show CDR1 as MNHEY and CDR2 as SVGAGI. The CDR3 loop spans 14 amino acids. V gave up 7 bases and J gave up 4 bases; unmatched junction bases: 9. The CDR3 region is CASTRTGTAYGYTF. The CDR3 DNA sequence: TGTGCCAGCACTCGAACCGGGACAGCCTATGGCTACACCTTC.

The chain has TRBV24-1 and TRBJ2-1; D unresolved. The V end lost 4 bases, the J end lost 6 bases, and 9 bases lay between the germline ends. This CDR3 region has 13 residues. Germline V gene sequence: CDR1 KGHDR, CDR2 SFDVKD. CDR3 DNA: TGTGCCACCAGTGAATTTTACCGCAATGAGCAGTTCTTC. As protein: CATSEFYRNEQFF.

J is TRBJ2-7 and V is TRBV19; D could derive from TRBD1 or TRBD2 (7 bases each). This CDR3 spans 14 amino acids. Germline-derived CDR1 and CDR2 are LNHDA and SQIVND (reference sequence). Trimming removed 6 bases at V and 2 bases at J, with 14 bases between. The CDR3 spells CASSQGRGPYEQYF. In DNA, the CDR3 is TGTGCCAGTAGCCAGGGGAGGGGGCCCTACGAGCAGTACTTC.

The chain uses TRBV5-1 and TRBJ1-5, with D hard to call. CDR3 length: 15 amino acids. V lost 1 base and J 4 bases, leaving 12 bases between the germline ends. Germline V gene sequence: CDR1 SGHRS, CDR2 YFSETQ. The CDR3 DNA follows: TGCGCCAGCAGCTTGCCCGGGAGGGCTAATCAGCCCCAGCATTTT. This gives the protein CASSLPGRANQPQHF.

The V and J genes are TRBV5-4 and TRBJ1-4, with TRBD1 identical over 7 bases. Germline V gives CDR1 SGHNT, CDR2 YYREEE (reference sequence). With V trimmed by 5 bases and J by 0 bases, 7 bases remained unmatched. The CDR3 consists of 16 residues. The CDR3 region has the DNA TGTGCCAGCAGTCCTACAGGGGATGCAACTAATGAAAAACTGTTTTTT. Translating it yields CASSPTGDATNEKLFF.

The chain employs TRBV28 and TRBJ1-2; 7 nucleotides align to TRBD1. Germline assignment: CDR1 MDHEN and CDR2 SYDVKM. The CDR3 totals 14 residues. V lost 5 bases to trimming and J lost 6 bases; unmatched junction nucleotides: 9. CDR3 bases: TGTGCCAGCAGTCCGCCGACAGGGTTGGATGGCTACACCTTC. As protein: CASSPPTGLDGYTF.

This chain uses TRBV7-9 with TRBJ1-6; tentative D call: TRBD1 (6 bases). Trimming removed 1 base at V and 6 bases at J, with 16 bases between. The CDR3 sequence is 17 residues long. Germline V gene data show CDR1 as SEHNR and CDR2 as FQNEAQ (reference sequence). The CDR3 DNA is TGTGCCAGCAGCTTAGGTGGGGGGCGAAGTCGTAATTCACCCCTCCACTTT. It translates to CASSLGGGRSRNSPLHF.

The V and J genes are TRBV2 and TRBJ2-2, with D perhaps matching TRBD1 or TRBD2 (6 bases each). The CDR3 is made up of 14 amino acids. The V end lost 2 bases, the J end lost 7 bases, and 11 bases lay between the germline ends. CDR1 and CDR2 (germline): SNHLY, FYNNEI. The CDR3 spells CASSEWGRGGELFF. Here the CDR3 DNA reads TGTGCCAGCAGTGAATGGGGGCGGGGCGGGGAGCTGTTTTTT.

The CDR3 here is CASSSNPTGSGNTIYF. The CDR3 nucleotides are TGCGCCAGCAGCTCCAACCCGACAGGATCTGGAAACACCATATATTTT. The chain is built from TRBV5-1 and TRBJ1-3, with D perhaps TRBD1 (6 bases). The CDR3 length is 16 residues. The V gene lost 3 bases and the J gene lost 1 base, with 14 bases spanning the gap. Germline loops: CDR1 SGHRS, CDR2 YFSETQ.

The chain couples TRBV20-1 to TRBJ2-7; possible D gene TRBD1, 5 bases. The CDR3 covers 11 residues. With 8 bases removed from V and 6 bases from J, the gap between germline ends came to 14 bases. The germline V gene has CDR1 DFQATT and CDR2 SNEGSKA (reference sequence). The CDR3 loop is CSPRTGPEQYF. Written as DNA, the CDR3 is TGCAGTCCGAGAACAGGACCCGAGCAGTACTTC.

This sequence joins TRBV7-9 and TRBJ2-7; TRBD1 aligns across 8 bases. Trimming removed 5 bases from V and 4 bases from J; junction bases left unmatched: 10. This CDR3 spans 15 amino acids. The germline gives CDR1 SEHNR, CDR2 FQNEAQ (reference sequence). The CDR3 DNA follows: TGTGCCAGCAGCCGGACAGGGTATACCCTGTACGAGCAGTACTTC. Its translation is CASSRTGYTLYEQYF.

The genes are TRBV14 and TRBJ1-2; D call uncertain. The CDR3 contains 13 residues. Germline V lookup: CDR1 SGHDN, CDR2 FVKESK. Between the trimmed V and J ends, which lost 3 bases and 2 bases, there was a span of 7 bases. The DNA of the CDR3 is TGTGCCAGCAGCCAGGTTAGAAACTATGGCTACACCTTC. Amino acid sequence: CASSQVRNYGYTF.

The CDR3 loop is CASSLEGSREKLFF. The CDR3 DNA is TGTGCCAGCAGCTTGGAGGGGTCCCGGGAAAAACTGTTTTTT. This chain uses TRBV7-8 with TRBJ1-4, with a tentative D call TRBD1 (5 bases). Germline CDR1 SGHVS, CDR2 FQNEAQ. The CDR3 is made up of 14 amino acids. V lost 3 bases, J lost 8 bases, and 13 bases lay in between.

The CDR3 nucleotides read TGTGCCAGCAGCCCGGGACACCAAAGTAGCGAGCAGTACTTC. It specifies CASSPGHQSSEQYF. The chain carries TRBV7-3 and TRBJ2-7, with a tentative D call TRBD1 (6 bases). There are 14 residues in the CDR3. Germline V CDR1 and CDR2: SGHTA, FQGTGA. The V and J ends lost 5 bases and 6 bases respectively, with 17 bases between them.

The V gene is TRBV28, the J gene TRBJ1-5, with 10 bases fitting TRBD1. In germline, CDR1 is MDHEN, CDR2 SYDVKM. This CDR3 spans 20 amino acids. The trim removed 2 bases at V and 6 bases at J, leaving 19 bases unmatched. The CDR3 DNA reads TGTGCCAGCAGTTTAGGTGTAGGGGACAGGGGAATTTCGGTTCGTCAGCCCCAGCATTTT. As protein: CASSLGVGDRGISVRQPQHF.

The chain links TRBV7-2 to TRBJ1-1; possible D gene TRBD1, 5 bases. V shed 5 bases and J shed 3 bases, with 10 bases lying between them. CDR3 length equals 13 residues. Germline CDR1 is SGHTA and CDR2 is FQGNSA. CDR3 nucleotide sequence: TGTGCCAGCAGCCGCCAGGGAGACACTGAAGCTTTCTTT. Translation gives CASSRQGDTEAFF.

V is TRBV18 and J is TRBJ1-5; D is possibly TRBD1 (5 bases). This CDR3 is 15 amino acids long. The germline gives CDR1 KGHSH, CDR2 LQKENI. V lost 6 bases to trimming and J lost 3 bases, with 15 bases between them. The DNA of the CDR3 is TGTGCCAGCTCGCTCCCCGGGACGGCCAATCAGCCCCAGCATTTT. Translated, it gives CASSLPGTANQPQHF.

The gene calls are TRBV5-1 and TRBJ1-1, with D unclear. The CDR3 runs to 14 residues. Trimming took off 2 bases at V and 5 bases at J, with 13 bases between the two ends. CDR1 is SGHRS, CDR2 YFSETQ, per germline. This CDR3 is CASSFNPGGTEAFF. DNA for the CDR3: TGCGCCAGCAGCTTCAATCCGGGAGGGACTGAAGCTTTCTTT.

This clone was seen just once. The genes are TRBV11-2 and TRBJ1-1; 10 positions agree with TRBD1. Germline V gene sequence: CDR1 SGHAT, CDR2 FQNNGV. The CDR3 sequence is 14 residues long. The V gene end was trimmed by 4 bases and the J gene end by 3 bases; junction bases not matched to a gene: 2. CDR3 bases: TGTGCCAGCAGCTCAGGACAGGGGGACACTGAAGCTTTCTTT. Translated, it gives CASSSGQGDTEAFF.

The chain uses TRBV28 and TRBJ2-7; TRBD2 aligns across 9 bases. Germline CDR1 reads MDHEN; CDR2 reads SYDVKM. CDR3 length: 15 residues. The V segment lost 5 bases and the J segment 2 bases; nucleotides outside the gene matches: 7. The CDR3: CASSRAGGSPYEQYF. The DNA for the CDR3 is TGTGCCAGCAGTAGGGCGGGGGGGAGCCCCTACGAGCAGTACTTC.

The gene calls are TRBV7-2 and TRBJ1-3; D not resolved. CDR1 SGHTA and CDR2 FQGNSA come from the germline V gene. This CDR3 is built from 15 residues. Trimming took 7 bases from V and 0 from J, leaving 13 bases between them. As DNA, the CDR3 is TGTGCCAGCACCCTCACGTCATTCTCTGGAAACACCATATATTTT. Its protein is CASTLTSFSGNTIYF.

The J gene is TRBJ1-5, the V gene TRBV7-2, with 7 bases lining up with TRBD1. The germline V gene encodes CDR1 SGHTA and CDR2 FQGNSA. V trimming: 1 base; J trimming: 0 bases; junction bases outside the gene matches: 9. CDR3 size: 18 residues. The CDR3 here is CASSLGQGGTRSNQPQHF. DNA of the CDR3: TGTGCCAGCAGCTTAGGTCAGGGGGGAACCCGTAGCAATCAGCCCCAGCATTTT. Looking up the rest from reference TRBV7-2 and TRBJ1-5 gives the full variable domain: GAGVSQSPSNKVTEKGKDVELRCDPISGHTALYWYRQSLGQGLEFLIYFQGNSAPDKSGLPSDRFSAERTGGSVSTLTIQRTQQEDSAVYLCASSLGQGGTRSNQPQHFGDGTRLSIL.

The chain recombines TRBV6-5 with TRBJ2-7, with D tentatively TRBD2 (5 bases). CDR1 MNHEY and CDR2 SVGAGI come from the germline V gene. The V gene lost 4 bases and the J gene lost 6 bases, with 16 bases spanning the gap. The CDR3 contains 14 residues. CDR3 protein: CASSWLGLAGEQYF. CDR3 bases: TGTGCCAGCAGTTGGTTAGGGCTGGCGGGCGAGCAGTACTTC.

The CDR3 nucleotides read TGTGCCATCAGCTGGACTAGCGGGTCGGGTAACAATGAGCAGTTCTTC. As protein: CAISWTSGSGNNEQFF. The chain joins TRBV10-3 to TRBJ2-1, with 11 bases aligning to TRBD2. This CDR3 comprises 16 residues. CDR1 is ENHRY and CDR2 is SYGVKD in the germline V gene. V lost 6 bases and J lost 5; bases outside the gene matches: 9.

The rearrangement links TRBV4-1 to TRBJ1-5; D is undetermined. Germline assignment: CDR1 MGHRA and CDR2 YSYEKL. This CDR3 is 15 amino acids long. V dropped 1 base and J dropped 2 bases, with 9 bases sitting between them. The CDR3 DNA reads as TGCGCCAGCAGCCAAGCCGACATGGGCAATCAGCCCCAGCATTTT. As protein: CASSQADMGNQPQHF.

The chain employs TRBV7-2 and TRBJ2-2; no definite D call. The CDR3 has 13 amino acids. V lost 0 bases and J 5 bases, leaving 4 bases between the germline ends. The germline V gene has CDR1 SGHTA and CDR2 FQGNSA. The CDR3 DNA sequence: TGTGCCAGCAGCTTAGCGGTAACCGGGGAGCTGTTTTTT. It is translated as CASSLAVTGELFF. The full variable domain, with the rest looked up from reference TRBV7-2 and TRBJ2-2, is GAGVSQSPSNKVTEKGKDVELRCDPISGHTALYWYRQSLGQGLEFLIYFQGNSAPDKSGLPSDRFSAERTGGSVSTLTIQRTQQEDSAVYLCASSLAVTGELFFGEGSRLTVL.

The chain employs TRBV19 and TRBJ1-2, with 11 bases identical to TRBD1. Trimming at V came to 7 bases and at J to 2 bases, leaving 12 bases not matched to a gene. Germline V CDR1 and CDR2: LNHDA, SQIVND (reference sequence). CDR3 length: 17 amino acids. CDR3: CASTYGTGGSSNYGYTF. In nucleotides, the CDR3 is TGTGCCAGTACCTATGGGACAGGGGGGTCATCCAACTATGGCTACACCTTC.